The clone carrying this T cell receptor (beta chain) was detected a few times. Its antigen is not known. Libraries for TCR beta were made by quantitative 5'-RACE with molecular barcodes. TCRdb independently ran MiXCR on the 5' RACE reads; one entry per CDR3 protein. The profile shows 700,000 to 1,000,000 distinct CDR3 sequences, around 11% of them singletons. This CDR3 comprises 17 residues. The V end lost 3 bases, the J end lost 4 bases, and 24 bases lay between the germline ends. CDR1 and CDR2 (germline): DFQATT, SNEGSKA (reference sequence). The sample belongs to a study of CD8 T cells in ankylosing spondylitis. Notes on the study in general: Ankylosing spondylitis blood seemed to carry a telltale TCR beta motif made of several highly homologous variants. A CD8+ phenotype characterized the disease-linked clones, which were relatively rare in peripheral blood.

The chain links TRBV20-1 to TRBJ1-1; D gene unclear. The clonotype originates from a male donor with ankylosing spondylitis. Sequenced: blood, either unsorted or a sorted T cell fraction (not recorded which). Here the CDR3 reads CSARDVVGLLGVTEAFF. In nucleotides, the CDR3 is TGCAGTGCTAGGGACGTCGTGGGGTTACTTGGGGTCACTGAAGCTTTCTTT.